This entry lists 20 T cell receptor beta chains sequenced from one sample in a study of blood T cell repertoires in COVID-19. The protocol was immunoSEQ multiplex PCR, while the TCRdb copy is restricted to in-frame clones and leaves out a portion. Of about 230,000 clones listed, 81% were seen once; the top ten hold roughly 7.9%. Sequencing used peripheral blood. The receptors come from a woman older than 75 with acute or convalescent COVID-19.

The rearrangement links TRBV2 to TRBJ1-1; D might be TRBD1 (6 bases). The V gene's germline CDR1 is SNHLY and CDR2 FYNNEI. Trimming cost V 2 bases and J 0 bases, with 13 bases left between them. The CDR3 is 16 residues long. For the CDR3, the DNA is TGTGCCAGCAGTGAAATAAGGGGGGGGATGAACACTGAAGCTTTCTTT. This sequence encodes CASSEIRGGMNTEAFF.

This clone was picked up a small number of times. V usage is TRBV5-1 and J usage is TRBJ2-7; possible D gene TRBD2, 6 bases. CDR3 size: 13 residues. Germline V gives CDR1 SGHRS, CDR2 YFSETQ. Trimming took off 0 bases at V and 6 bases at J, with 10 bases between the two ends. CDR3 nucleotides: TGCGCCAGCAGCTTGGTTGAGGGAGGCGAGCAGTACTTC. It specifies CASSLVEGGEQYF.

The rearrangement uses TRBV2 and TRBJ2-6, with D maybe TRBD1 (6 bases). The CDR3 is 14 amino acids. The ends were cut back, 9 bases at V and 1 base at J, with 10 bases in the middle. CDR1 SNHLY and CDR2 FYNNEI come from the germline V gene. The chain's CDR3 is CARTTGSGANVLTF. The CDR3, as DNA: TGTGCCAGGACTACAGGGTCTGGGGCCAACGTCCTGACTTTC.

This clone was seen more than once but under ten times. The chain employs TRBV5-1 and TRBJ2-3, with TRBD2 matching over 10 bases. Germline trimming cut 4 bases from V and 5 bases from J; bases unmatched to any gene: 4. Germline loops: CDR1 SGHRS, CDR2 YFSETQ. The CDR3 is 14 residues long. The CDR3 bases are TGCGCCAGCAGCCCTAGCGGGGGCGGAGATACGCAGTATTTT. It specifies CASSPSGGGDTQYF.

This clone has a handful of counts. CDR3: CASDEVSYNSPLHF. CDR3 sequence (DNA): TGCGCCAGTGATGAGGTCTCCTATAATTCACCCCTCCACTTT. This chain links TRBV10-2 with TRBJ1-6; D is undetermined. V dropped 9 bases and J dropped 0 bases, with 9 bases sitting between them. There are 14 residues in the CDR3. CDR1 is WSHSY and CDR2 is SAAADI in the germline V gene.

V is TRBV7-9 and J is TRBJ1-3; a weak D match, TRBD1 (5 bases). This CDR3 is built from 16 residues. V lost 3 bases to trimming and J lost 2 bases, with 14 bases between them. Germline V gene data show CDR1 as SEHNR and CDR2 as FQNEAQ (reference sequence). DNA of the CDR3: TGTGCCAGCAGCTTGACCCCAGGGCCTCCTGGAAACACCATATATTTT. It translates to CASSLTPGPPGNTIYF. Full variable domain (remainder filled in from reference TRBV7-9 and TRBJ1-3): DTGVSQNPRHKITKRGQNVTFRCDPISEHNRLYWYRQTLGQGPEFLTYFQNEAQLEKSRLLSDRFSAERPKGSFSTLEIQRTEQGDSAMYLCASSLTPGPPGNTIYFGEGSWLTVV.

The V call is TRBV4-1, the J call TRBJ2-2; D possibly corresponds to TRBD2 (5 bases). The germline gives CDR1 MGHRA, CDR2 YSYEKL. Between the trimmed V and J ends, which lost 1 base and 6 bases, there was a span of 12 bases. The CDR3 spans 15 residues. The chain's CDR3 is CASSQGTGFAGELFF. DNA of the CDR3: TGCGCCAGCAGCCAAGGAACGGGATTCGCCGGGGAGCTGTTTTTT.

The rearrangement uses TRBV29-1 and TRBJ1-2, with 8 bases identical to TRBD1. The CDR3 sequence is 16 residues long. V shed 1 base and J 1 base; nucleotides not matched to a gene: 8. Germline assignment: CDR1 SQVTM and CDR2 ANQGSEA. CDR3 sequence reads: CSVEGDRRVLNYGYTF. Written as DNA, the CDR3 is TGCAGCGTTGAAGGGGACAGGAGGGTCCTTAACTATGGCTACACCTTC.

The CDR3 nucleotides are TGTGCCAGTGCGGGGGAGACCCAGTACTTC. The encoded protein is CASAGETQYF. The chain uses TRBV28 and TRBJ2-5, with a tentative D call TRBD2 (6 bases). V was clipped by 9 bases and J by 5 bases, with 7 bases between them. The CDR3 is made up of 10 amino acids. Germline assignment: CDR1 MDHEN and CDR2 SYDVKM. Combining the CDR3 with reference TRBV28 and TRBJ2-5 gives the whole variable domain DVKVTQSSRYLVKRTGEKVFLECVQDMDHENMFWYRQDPGLGLRLIYFSYDVKMKEKGDIPEGYSVSREKKERFSLILESASTNQTSMYLCASAGETQYFGPGTRLLVL.

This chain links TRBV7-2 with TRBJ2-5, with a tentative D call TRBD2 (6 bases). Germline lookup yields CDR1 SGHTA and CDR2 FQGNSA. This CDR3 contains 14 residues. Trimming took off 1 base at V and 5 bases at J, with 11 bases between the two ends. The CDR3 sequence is CASSLVPGRETQYF. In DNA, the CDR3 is TGTGCCAGCAGCTTAGTCCCAGGGAGGGAGACCCAGTACTTC.

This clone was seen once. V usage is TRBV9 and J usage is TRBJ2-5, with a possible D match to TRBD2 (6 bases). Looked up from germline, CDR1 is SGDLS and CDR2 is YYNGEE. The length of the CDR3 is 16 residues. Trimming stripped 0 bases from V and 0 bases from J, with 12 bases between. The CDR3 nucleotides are TGTGCCAGCAGCGTAGAGGCAGGGAGGTACCAAGAGACCCAGTACTTC. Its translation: CASSVEAGRYQETQYF.

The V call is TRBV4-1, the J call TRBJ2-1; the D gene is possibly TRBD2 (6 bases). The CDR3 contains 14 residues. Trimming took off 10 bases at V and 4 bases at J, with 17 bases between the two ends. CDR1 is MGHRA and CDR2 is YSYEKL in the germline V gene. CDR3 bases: TGCGCCACCATGTCGACTGGAGGGTACAATGAGCAGTTCTTC. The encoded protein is CATMSTGGYNEQFF.

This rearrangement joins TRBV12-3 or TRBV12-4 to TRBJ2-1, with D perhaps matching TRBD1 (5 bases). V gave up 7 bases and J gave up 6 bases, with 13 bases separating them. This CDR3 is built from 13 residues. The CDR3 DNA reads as TGTGCCAGCATCGAAGCAGGGATCAATGAGCAGTTCTTC. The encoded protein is CASIEAGINEQFF.

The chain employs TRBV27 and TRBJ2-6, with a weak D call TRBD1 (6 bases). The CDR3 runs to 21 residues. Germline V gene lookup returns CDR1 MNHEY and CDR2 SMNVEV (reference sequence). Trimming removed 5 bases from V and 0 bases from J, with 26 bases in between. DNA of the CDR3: TGTGCCAGCAGTGGAACCCTACAGGGTTCACCTACCTTCTCTGGGGCCAACGTCCTGACTTTC. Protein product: CASSGTLQGSPTFSGANVLTF.

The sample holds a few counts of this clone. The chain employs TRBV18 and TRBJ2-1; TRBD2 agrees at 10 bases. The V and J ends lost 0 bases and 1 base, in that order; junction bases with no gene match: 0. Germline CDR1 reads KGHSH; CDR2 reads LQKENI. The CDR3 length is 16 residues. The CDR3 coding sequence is TGTGCCAGCTCACCACCACTAGCGGGGTCCTACAATGAGCAGTTCTTC. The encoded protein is CASSPPLAGSYNEQFF.

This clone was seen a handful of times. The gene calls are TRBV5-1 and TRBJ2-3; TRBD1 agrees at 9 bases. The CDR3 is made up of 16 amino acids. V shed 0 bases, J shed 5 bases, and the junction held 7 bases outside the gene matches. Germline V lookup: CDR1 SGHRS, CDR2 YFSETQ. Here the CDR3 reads CASSLGGQGSGDTQYF. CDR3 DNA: TGCGCCAGCAGCTTGGGGGGACAGGGTTCAGGAGATACGCAGTATTTT.

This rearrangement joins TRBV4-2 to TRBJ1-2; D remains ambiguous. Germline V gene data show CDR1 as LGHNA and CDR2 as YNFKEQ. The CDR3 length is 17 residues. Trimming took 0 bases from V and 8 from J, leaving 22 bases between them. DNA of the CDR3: TGTGCCAGCAGCCAAGAAAGGCTTGGGCTGACCCCTCACGGCTACACCTTC. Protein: CASSQERLGLTPHGYTF.

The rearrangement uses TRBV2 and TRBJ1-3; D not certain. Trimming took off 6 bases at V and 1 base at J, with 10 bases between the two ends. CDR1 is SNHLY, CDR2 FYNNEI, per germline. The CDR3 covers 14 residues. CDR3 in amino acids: CASRAGLSGNTIYF. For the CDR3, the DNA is TGTGCCAGCAGAGCGGGCCTTTCTGGAAACACCATATATTTT.

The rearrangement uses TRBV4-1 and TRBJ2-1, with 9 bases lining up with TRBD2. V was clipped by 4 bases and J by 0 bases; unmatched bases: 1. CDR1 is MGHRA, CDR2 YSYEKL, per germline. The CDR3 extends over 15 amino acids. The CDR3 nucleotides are TGCGCCAGCAGCCCTAGCGGGAACTCCTACAATGAGCAGTTCTTC. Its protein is CASSPSGNSYNEQFF.

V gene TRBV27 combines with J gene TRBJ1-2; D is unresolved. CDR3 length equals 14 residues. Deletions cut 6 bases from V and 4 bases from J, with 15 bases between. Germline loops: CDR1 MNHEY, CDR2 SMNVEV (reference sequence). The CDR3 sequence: CASSFNRESYGYTF. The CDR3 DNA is TGTGCCAGCAGCTTCAACCGGGAGAGCTATGGCTACACCTTC.